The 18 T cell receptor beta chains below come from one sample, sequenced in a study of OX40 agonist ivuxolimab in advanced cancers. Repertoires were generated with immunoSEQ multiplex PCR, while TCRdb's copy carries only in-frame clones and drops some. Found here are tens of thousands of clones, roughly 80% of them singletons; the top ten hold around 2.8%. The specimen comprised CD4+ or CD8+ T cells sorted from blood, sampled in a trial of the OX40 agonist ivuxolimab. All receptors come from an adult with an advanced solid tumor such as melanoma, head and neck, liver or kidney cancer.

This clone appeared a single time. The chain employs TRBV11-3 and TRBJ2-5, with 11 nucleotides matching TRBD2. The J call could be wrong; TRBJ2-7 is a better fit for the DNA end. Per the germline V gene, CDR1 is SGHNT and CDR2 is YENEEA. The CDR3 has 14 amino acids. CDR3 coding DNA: TGTGCCAGCAGCTTTCGGCTAGCGGGAGGCGAGCAGTACTTC. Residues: CASSFRLAGGEQYF.

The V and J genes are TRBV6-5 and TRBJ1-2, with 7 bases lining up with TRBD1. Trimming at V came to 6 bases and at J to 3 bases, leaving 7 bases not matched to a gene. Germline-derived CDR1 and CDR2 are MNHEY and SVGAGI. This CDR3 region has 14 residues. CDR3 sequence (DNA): TGTGCCAGCAGGATCCGGGACAGAGACTATGGCTACACCTTC. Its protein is CASRIRDRDYGYTF.

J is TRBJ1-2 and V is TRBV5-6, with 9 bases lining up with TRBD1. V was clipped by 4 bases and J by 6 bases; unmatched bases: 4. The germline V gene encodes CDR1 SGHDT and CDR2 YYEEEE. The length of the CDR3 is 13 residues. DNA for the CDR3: TGTGCCAGCAGCGATACAGGGGGCAATGGCTACACCTTC. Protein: CASSDTGGNGYTF. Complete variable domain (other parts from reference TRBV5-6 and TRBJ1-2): DAGVTQSPTHLIKTRGQQVTLRCSPKSGHDTVSWYQQALGQGPQFIFQYYEEEERQRGNFPDRFSGHQFPNYSSELNVNALLLGDSALYLCASSDTGGNGYTFGSGTRLTVV.

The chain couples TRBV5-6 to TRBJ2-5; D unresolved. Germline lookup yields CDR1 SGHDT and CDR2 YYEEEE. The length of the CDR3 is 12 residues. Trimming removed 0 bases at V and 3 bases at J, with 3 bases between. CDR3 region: CASSLGEETQYF. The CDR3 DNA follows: TGTGCCAGCAGCTTGGGGGAAGAGACCCAGTACTTC.

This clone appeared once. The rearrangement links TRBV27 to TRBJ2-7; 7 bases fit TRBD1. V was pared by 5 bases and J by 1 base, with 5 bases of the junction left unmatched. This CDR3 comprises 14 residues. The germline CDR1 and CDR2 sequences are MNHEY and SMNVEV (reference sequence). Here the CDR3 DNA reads TGTGCCAGCAGTCCTGACAGGGAATCCTACGAGCAGTACTTC. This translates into CASSPDRESYEQYF.

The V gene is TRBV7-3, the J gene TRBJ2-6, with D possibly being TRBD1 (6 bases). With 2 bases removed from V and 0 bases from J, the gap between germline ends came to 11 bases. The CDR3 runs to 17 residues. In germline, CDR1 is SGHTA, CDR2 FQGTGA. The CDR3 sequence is CASSLLQGNSGANVLTF. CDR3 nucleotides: TGTGCCAGCAGCTTACTACAGGGCAACTCTGGGGCCAACGTCCTGACTTTC.

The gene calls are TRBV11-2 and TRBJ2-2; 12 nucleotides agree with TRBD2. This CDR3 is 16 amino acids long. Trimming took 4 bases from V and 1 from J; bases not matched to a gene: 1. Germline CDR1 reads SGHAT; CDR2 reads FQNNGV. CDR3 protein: CASSSTSGGNTGELFF. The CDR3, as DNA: TGTGCCAGCAGCTCGACTAGCGGGGGGAACACCGGGGAGCTGTTTTTT.

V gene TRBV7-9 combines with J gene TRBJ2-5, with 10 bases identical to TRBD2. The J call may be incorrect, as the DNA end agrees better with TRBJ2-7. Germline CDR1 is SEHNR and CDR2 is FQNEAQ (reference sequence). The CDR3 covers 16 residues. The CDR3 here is CASSPRTSGYSYEQYF. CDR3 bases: TGTGCCAGCAGCCCCAGGACTAGCGGCTACTCCTACGAGCAGTACTTC.

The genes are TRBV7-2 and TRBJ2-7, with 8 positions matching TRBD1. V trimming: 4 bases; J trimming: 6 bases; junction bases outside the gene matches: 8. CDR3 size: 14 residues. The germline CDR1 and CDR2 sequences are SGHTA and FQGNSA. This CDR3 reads CASSSGQGVGEQYF. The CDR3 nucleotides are TGTGCCAGCAGCTCAGGACAGGGTGTGGGCGAGCAGTACTTC.

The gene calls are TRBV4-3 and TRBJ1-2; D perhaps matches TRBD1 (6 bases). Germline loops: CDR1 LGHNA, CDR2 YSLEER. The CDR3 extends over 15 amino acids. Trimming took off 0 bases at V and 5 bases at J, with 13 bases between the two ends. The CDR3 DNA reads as TGCGCCAGCAGCCAAGATGGGAGAGGGGGGTATGGCTACACCTTC. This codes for CASSQDGRGGYGYTF.

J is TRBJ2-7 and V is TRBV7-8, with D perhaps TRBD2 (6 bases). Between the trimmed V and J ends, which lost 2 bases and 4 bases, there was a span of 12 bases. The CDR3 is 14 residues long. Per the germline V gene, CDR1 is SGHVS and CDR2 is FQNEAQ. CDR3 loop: CASSLLLGGYEQYF. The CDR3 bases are TGTGCCAGCAGCTTATTGTTGGGGGGTTACGAGCAGTACTTC. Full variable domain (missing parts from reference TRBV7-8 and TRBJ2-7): GAGVSQSPRYKVAKRGQDVALRCDPISGHVSLFWYQQALGQGPEFLTYFQNEAQLDKSGLPSDRFFAERPEGSVSTLKIQRTQQEDSAVYLCASSLLLGGYEQYFGPGTRLTVT.

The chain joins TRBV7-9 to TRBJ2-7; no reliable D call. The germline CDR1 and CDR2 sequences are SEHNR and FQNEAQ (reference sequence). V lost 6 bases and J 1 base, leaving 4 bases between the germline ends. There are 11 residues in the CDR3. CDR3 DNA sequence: TGTGCCAGCAGTCATTCCTACGAGCAGTACTTC. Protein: CASSHSYEQYF.

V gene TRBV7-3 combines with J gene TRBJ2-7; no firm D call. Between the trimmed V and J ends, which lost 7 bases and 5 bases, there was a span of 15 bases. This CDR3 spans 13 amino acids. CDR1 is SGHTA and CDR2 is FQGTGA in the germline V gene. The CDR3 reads CASIFSRPDEQYF. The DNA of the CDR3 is TGTGCCAGCATCTTCTCTAGGCCTGACGAGCAGTACTTC.

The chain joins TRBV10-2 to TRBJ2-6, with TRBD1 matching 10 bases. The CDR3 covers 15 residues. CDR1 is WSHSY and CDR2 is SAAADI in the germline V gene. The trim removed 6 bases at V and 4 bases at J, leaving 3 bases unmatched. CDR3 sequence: CASSQTGGGANVLTF. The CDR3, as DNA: TGCGCCAGCAGCCAGACAGGGGGCGGGGCCAACGTCCTGACTTTC.

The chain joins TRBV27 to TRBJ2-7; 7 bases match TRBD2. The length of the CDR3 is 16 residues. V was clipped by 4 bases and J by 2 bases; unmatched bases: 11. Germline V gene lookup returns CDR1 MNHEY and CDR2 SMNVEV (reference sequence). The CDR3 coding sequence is TGTGCCAGCAGTTCTCTTTTTGGGGGGGTTACCTACGAGCAGTACTTC. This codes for CASSSLFGGVTYEQYF.

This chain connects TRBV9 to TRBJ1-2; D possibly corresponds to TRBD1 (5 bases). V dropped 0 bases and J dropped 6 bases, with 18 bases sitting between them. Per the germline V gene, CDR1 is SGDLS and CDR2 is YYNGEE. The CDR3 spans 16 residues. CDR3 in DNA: TGTGCCAGCAGCGTAGCCCAACAGCCGGGGCTGCATGGCTACACCTTC. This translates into CASSVAQQPGLHGYTF. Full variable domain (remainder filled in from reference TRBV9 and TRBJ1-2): DSGVTQTPKHLITATGQRVTLRCSPRSGDLSVYWYQQSLDQGLQFLIQYYNGEERAKGNILERFSAQQFPDLHSELNLSSLELGDSALYFCASSVAQQPGLHGYTFGSGTRLTVV.

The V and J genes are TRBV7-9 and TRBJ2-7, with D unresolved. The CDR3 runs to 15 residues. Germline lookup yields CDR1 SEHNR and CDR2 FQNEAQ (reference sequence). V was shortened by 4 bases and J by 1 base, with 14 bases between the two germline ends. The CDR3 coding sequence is TGTGCCAGCAGCTCCCAGTCGGCAGCTTCCTACGAGCAGTACTTC. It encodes CASSSQSAASYEQYF.

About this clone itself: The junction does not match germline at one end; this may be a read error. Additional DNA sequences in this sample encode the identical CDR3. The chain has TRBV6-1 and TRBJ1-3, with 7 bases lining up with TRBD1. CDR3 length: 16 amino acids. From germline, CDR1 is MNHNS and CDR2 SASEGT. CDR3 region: CASSGGQLISENTIYF. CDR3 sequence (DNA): TGTGCCAGCAGTGGGGGACAGCTCATCTCTGAAAACACCATATATTTT.